The source of this T cell receptor beta chain is a study of human T cells and chemical hapten exposure. There are a few counts of this clonotype. The V gene's germline CDR1 is SQVTM and CDR2 ANQGSEA. CDR3 length: 14 amino acids. TCRdb recomputed calls from the RACE reads with MiXCR, one row per CDR3 protein. The sample lists roughly 180,000 distinct CDR3 sequences; 20% to 25% were seen once. As to time point: patch test 1, 2 weeks after DPC sensitization. The sample's treatment: therapeutic diphenylcyclopropenone sensitization with weekly scalp DPC. This sequence was found in a woman aged 50 to 65 with alopecia areata. Some clones in this sample may be carry-over from other donors' samples. Sequencing used whole blood, obtained in connection with sensitization to the hapten diphenylcyclopropenone (DPC). The rearrangement links TRBV29-1 to TRBJ2-2; D may be TRBD2 (6 bases). CDR3 sequence: CSASETRNTGELFF. CDR3 coding DNA: TGCAGTGCTTCTGAGACTAGGAACACCGGGGAGCTGTTTTTT.